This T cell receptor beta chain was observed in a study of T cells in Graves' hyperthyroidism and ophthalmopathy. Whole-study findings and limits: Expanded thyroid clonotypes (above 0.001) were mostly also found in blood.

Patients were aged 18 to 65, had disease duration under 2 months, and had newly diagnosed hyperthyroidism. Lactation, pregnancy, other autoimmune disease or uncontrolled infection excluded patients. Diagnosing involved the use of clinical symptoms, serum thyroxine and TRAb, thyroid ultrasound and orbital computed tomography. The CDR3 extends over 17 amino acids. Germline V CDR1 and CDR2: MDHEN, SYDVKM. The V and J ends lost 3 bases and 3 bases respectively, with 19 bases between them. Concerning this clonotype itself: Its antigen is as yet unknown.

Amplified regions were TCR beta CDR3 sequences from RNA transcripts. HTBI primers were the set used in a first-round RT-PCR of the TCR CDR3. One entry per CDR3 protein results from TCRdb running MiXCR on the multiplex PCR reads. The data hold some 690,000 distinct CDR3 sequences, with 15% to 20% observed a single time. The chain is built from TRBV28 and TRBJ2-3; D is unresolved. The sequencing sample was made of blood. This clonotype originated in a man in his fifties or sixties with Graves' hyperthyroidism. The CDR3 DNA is TGTGCCAGCAGTTTGGACGGGCCTGACTTGTGGACAGATACGCAGTATTTT. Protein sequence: CASSLDGPDLWTDTQYF. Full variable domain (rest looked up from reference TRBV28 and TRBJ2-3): DVKVTQSSRYLVKRTGEKVFLECVQDMDHENMFWYRQDPGLGLRLIYFSYDVKMKEKGDIPEGYSVSREKKERFSLILESASTNQTSMYLCASSLDGPDLWTDTQYFGPGTRLTVL.